A single sample is the source of the 27 T cell receptor beta chains below, sequenced in a study of molecular identifiers for immune sequencing clone quantification. One entry per CDR3 protein, called by TCRdb with MiXCR from the PCR reads. The sample records just over 40,000 distinct CDR3 sequences, about 18% being singletons. The sample was naive CD8+ T cells from blood, with Jurkat cell RNA spiked in. Subset described: FACS-sorted CD8+CD4-CCR7+CD45RA+ naive T cells. Source of these receptors: a human donor in good health. Some libraries in this study had Jurkat cell RNA spiked in.

This clonotype was seen ten or more times. This rearrangement joins TRBV7-9 to TRBJ2-7; D is undetermined. Germline V gives CDR1 SEHNR, CDR2 FQNEAQ (reference sequence). The V end was cut by 3 bases, the J end by 3 bases, with 6 bases between. This CDR3 is built from 12 residues. CDR3 in amino acids: CASSLEYYEQYF. For the CDR3, the DNA is TGTGCCAGCAGCTTGGAATACTACGAGCAGTACTTC.

The table lists this clonotype with many counts. This rearrangement joins TRBV14 to TRBJ1-2; the D is unclear. CDR1 and CDR2 (germline): SGHDN, FVKESK. The CDR3 totals 14 residues. Between the trimmed V and J ends, which lost 0 bases and 2 bases, there was a span of 7 bases. The CDR3 bases are TGTGCCAGCAGCCAAGATCCGGGAAACTATGGCTACACCTTC. Translating gives CASSQDPGNYGYTF.

This clonotype was detected many times. The genes are TRBV20-1 and TRBJ2-7; 11 bases line up with TRBD2. J was trimmed by 3 bases and V by 2 bases; bases with no gene match: 12. Per germline, CDR1 DFQATT and CDR2 SNEGSKA (reference sequence). The CDR3 is 17 residues long. DNA for the CDR3: TGCAGTGCTAGATCGCTAGCGGGAGGTTCATGGGGCTACGAGCAGTACTTC. This gives the protein CSARSLAGGSWGYEQYF.

In its sample, this clonotype was seen many times. V and J are TRBV4-3 and TRBJ2-2; 10 nucleotides align to TRBD1. The CDR3 extends over 19 amino acids. V trimming: 2 bases; J trimming: 4 bases; junction bases outside the gene matches: 13. Germline V gene data show CDR1 as LGHNA and CDR2 as YSLEER. The CDR3 DNA follows: TGCGCCAGCAGCCAAACCTCCGGGACAGGGGAATTTGGCACCGGGGAGCTGTTTTTT. Translated: CASSQTSGTGEFGTGELFF.

V usage is TRBV28 and J usage is TRBJ2-3; 12 bases align to TRBD2. The CDR3 is 17 amino acids. The germline gives CDR1 MDHEN, CDR2 SYDVKM. With V trimmed by 2 bases and J by 5 bases, 8 bases remained unmatched. The CDR3 reads CASSLLAGGPEGDTQYF. CDR3 sequence (DNA): TGTGCCAGCAGTTTACTAGCGGGAGGGCCTGAGGGAGATACGCAGTATTTT. The complete variable domain, with remaining parts taken from reference TRBV28 and TRBJ2-3, reads DVKVTQSSRYLVKRTGEKVFLECVQDMDHENMFWYRQDPGLGLRLIYFSYDVKMKEKGDIPEGYSVSREKKERFSLILESASTNQTSMYLCASSLLAGGPEGDTQYFGPGTRLTVL.

This clonotype was detected ten times or more. V usage is TRBV7-9 and J usage is TRBJ2-5, with TRBD1 matching 7 bases. This CDR3 spans 18 amino acids. The V gene end was trimmed by 5 bases and the J gene end by 2 bases; junction bases not matched to a gene: 17. Germline lookup yields CDR1 SEHNR and CDR2 FQNEAQ (reference sequence). The CDR3 nucleotides are TGTGCCAGCAGCCAACTTAGTAGGTTCCGGGACAGACAAGAGACCCAGTACTTC. This gives the protein CASSQLSRFRDRQETQYF.

This clonotype has a count of ten or more. This chain connects TRBV4-3 to TRBJ2-7; no reliable D call. This CDR3 has 14 residues. Germline loops: CDR1 LGHNA, CDR2 YSLEER. Trimming took 1 base from V and 2 from J, leaving 9 bases between them. For the CDR3, the DNA is TGCGCCAGCAGCCAAGTTGGAGCCGCCTACGAGCAGTACTTC. Translated: CASSQVGAAYEQYF.

This clonotype was counted at least ten times. The CDR3 DNA sequence: TGCAGTGCTAGAGCCCTCCAGCGGGATAATCACGAGCAGTACTTC. Residues: CSARALQRDNHEQYF. The rearrangement joins TRBV20-1 to TRBJ2-7; TRBD2 matches at 7 bases. Germline CDR1 reads DFQATT; CDR2 reads SNEGSKA (reference sequence). The CDR3 totals 15 residues. With V trimmed by 1 base and J by 5 bases, 11 bases remained unmatched.

Of note for this clonotype: Since a much larger clone is just one base distant, this may be a read error. This chain joins TRBV12-3 or TRBV12-4 and TRBJ1-1, with D unclear. The CDR3 is 14 residues long. V lost 7 bases and J 7 bases, leaving 19 bases between the germline ends. DNA for the CDR3: TGTGCCAGCATTCCGGCGGTGGCGGGGATTGAAGCTTTCTTT. Protein product: CASIPAVAGIEAFF.

This chain connects TRBV15 to TRBJ2-1, with TRBD2 matching over 10 bases. Trimming took 0 bases from V and 8 from J; bases not matched to a gene: 4. The CDR3 extends over 15 amino acids. Germline V lookup: CDR1 LNHNV, CDR2 YYDKDF (reference sequence). The CDR3 protein is CATSREGSGRDEQFF. In DNA, the CDR3 is TGTGCCACCAGCAGAGAAGGAAGCGGGAGGGATGAGCAGTTCTTC.

This clonotype was recorded a few times. V is TRBV6-5 and J is TRBJ2-3, with TRBD2 as a possible D gene (6 bases). V shed 2 bases and J shed 2 bases, with 17 bases lying between them. The CDR3 contains 17 residues. CDR1 is MNHEY, CDR2 SVGAGI, per germline. CDR3 in amino acids: CASSYDSWREDTDTQYF. CDR3 DNA sequence: TGTGCCAGCAGTTACGACTCTTGGCGGGAAGACACAGATACGCAGTATTTT.

This clonotype has more than one count but fewer than ten. V gene TRBV7-6 combines with J gene TRBJ2-5; D gene unclear. V was cut by 4 bases and J by 5 bases, with 14 bases left in between. The CDR3 length is 14 residues. CDR1 and CDR2 (germline): SGHVS, FNYEAQ. Written as DNA, the CDR3 is TGTGCCAGCAGCTCGGACCCAACGGACGAGACCCAGTACTTC. Translating gives CASSSDPTDETQYF.

In its sample, this clonotype was seen many times. V is TRBV20-1 and J is TRBJ2-1; D is perhaps TRBD1 (6 bases). Germline V gene lookup returns CDR1 DFQATT and CDR2 SNEGSKA (reference sequence). The ends were cut back, 5 bases at V and 3 bases at J, with 11 bases in the middle. The CDR3 runs 13 residues. The CDR3 spells CSALRDNYNEQFF. The CDR3, as DNA: TGCAGTGCTCTCCGGGACAACTACAATGAGCAGTTCTTC.

The genes are TRBV12-3 or TRBV12-4 and TRBJ2-7; 14 bases align to TRBD2. V gave up 3 bases and J gave up 6 bases; unmatched junction bases: 4. The CDR3 loop spans 15 amino acids. The CDR3 region is CASSFGTSGSGEQYF. In nucleotides, the CDR3 is TGTGCCAGCAGTTTCGGGACTAGCGGGAGTGGCGAGCAGTACTTC.

The chain combines TRBV6-2 or TRBV6-3 with TRBJ2-2; 14 positions match TRBD2. Germline-derived CDR1 and CDR2 are MNHEY and SVGEGT. This CDR3 is built from 16 residues. V was clipped by 0 bases and J by 7 bases; unmatched bases: 1. The CDR3 protein is CASSYSGLAGVGELFF. As DNA, the CDR3 is TGTGCCAGCAGTTACTCGGGACTAGCGGGAGTCGGGGAGCTGTTTTTT.

The table lists this clonotype with many counts. The genes are TRBV28 and TRBJ2-1; 16 bases line up with TRBD2. Trimming at V came to 5 bases and at J to 6 bases, leaving 7 bases not matched to a gene. CDR3 size: 17 residues. Germline lookup yields CDR1 MDHEN and CDR2 SYDVKM. The CDR3 sequence is CASSPMGLAGGRNEQFF. CDR3 in DNA: TGTGCCAGCAGTCCCATGGGACTAGCGGGAGGGCGCAATGAGCAGTTCTTC.

This clonotype was counted between two and nine times. The chain uses TRBV4-3 and TRBJ1-2; D might be TRBD1 (6 bases). The length of the CDR3 is 15 residues. From germline, CDR1 is LGHNA and CDR2 YSLEER. The germline V and J ends were trimmed by 1 base and 2 bases, with 11 bases remaining between them. This CDR3 is CASSQGQARNYGYTF. The DNA for the CDR3 is TGCGCCAGCAGCCAAGGACAGGCCCGAAACTATGGCTACACCTTC.

To note about this clonotype: Just one base apart from a much larger clone, this may be a read error. The chain has TRBV2 and TRBJ2-1; D remains unclear. The CDR3 contains 13 residues. V was shortened by 8 bases and J by 4 bases, with 12 bases between the two germline ends. Germline V gene lookup returns CDR1 SNHLY and CDR2 FYNNEI. The CDR3 coding sequence is TGTGCCAGCGACCGGCCGTTATACAATGAGCAGTTCTTC. Translated: CASDRPLYNEQFF.

This clonotype was counted ten times or more. The chain has TRBV12-3 or TRBV12-4 and TRBJ2-6; possible D gene TRBD1, 6 bases. Trimming removed 1 base at V and 2 bases at J, with 18 bases between. There are 19 residues in the CDR3. CDR3 sequence reads: CASSLVVRLGAPGANVLTF. In DNA form, the CDR3 reads TGTGCCAGCAGTTTAGTAGTTAGGTTGGGGGCGCCTGGGGCCAACGTCCTGACTTTC.

This sequence joins TRBV6-5 and TRBJ2-1; D might be TRBD1 or TRBD2, each matching 5 bases. CDR3 length: 14 residues. Germline V gene data show CDR1 as MNHEY and CDR2 as SVGAGI. The V gene lost 5 bases and the J gene lost 3 bases, with 11 bases spanning the gap. The CDR3 coding sequence is TGTGCCAGCAGTACAGGTCGGGGCTACAATGAGCAGTTCTTC. Residues: CASSTGRGYNEQFF.

To note about this clonotype: A clone one base away is much larger, so this may be a read error. A read error is likely, as this CDR3 ends without the conserved phenylalanine or tryptophan. The limits of the CDR3 on the DNA are not certain, so only TCRdb's listed CDR3 is given. The gene calls are TRBV19 and TRBJ2-1; the table's D call TRBD2 went unverified against the DNA. The germline V gene encodes CDR1 LNHDA and CDR2 SQIVND (reference sequence). A total of 13 residues make up the CDR3, ends included. The CDR3: CASTSGGHNEQFC.

V and J are TRBV5-5 and TRBJ1-1; D remains ambiguous. V lost 0 bases, J lost 1 base, and 10 bases lay in between. Germline-derived CDR1 and CDR2 are SGHKS and YYEKEE (reference sequence). The CDR3 length is 15 residues. The CDR3 protein is CASSLGQAGNTEAFF. CDR3 bases: TGTGCCAGCAGCTTGGGCCAGGCAGGGAACACTGAAGCTTTCTTT.

In its sample, this clonotype was seen many times. This chain uses TRBV4-3 with TRBJ1-1; D remains unclear. The CDR3 totals 17 residues. V was trimmed by 0 bases and J by 1 base, leaving 15 bases between them. Germline V gene lookup returns CDR1 LGHNA and CDR2 YSLEER. CDR3 sequence: CASSQDSVGVTNTEAFF. The CDR3, as DNA: TGCGCCAGCAGCCAAGATAGCGTTGGGGTAACGAACACTGAAGCTTTCTTT.

This clonotype was observed at least ten times. The genes are TRBV7-9 and TRBJ2-1; D gene uncertain. The germline CDR1 and CDR2 sequences are SEHNR and FQNEAQ (reference sequence). V was pared by 5 bases and J by 2 bases, with 13 bases between. This CDR3 has 15 amino acids. The CDR3 bases are TGTGCCAGCAGCCACCCCCTAAGGCCCTACAATGAGCAGTTCTTC. Encoded protein: CASSHPLRPYNEQFF. The full variable domain, with the rest looked up from reference TRBV7-9 and TRBJ2-1, is DTGVSQNPRHKITKRGQNVTFRCDPISEHNRLYWYRQTLGQGPEFLTYFQNEAQLEKSRLLSDRFSAERPKGSFSTLEIQRTEQGDSAMYLCASSHPLRPYNEQFFGPGTRLTVL.

The chain carries TRBV6-5 and TRBJ2-3; 10 nucleotides align to TRBD2. CDR1 is MNHEY, CDR2 SVGAGI, per germline. The CDR3 is made up of 15 amino acids. V trimming: 5 bases; J trimming: 6 bases; junction bases outside the gene matches: 8. CDR3 DNA: TGTGCCAGCAGTACCCAGCGGGAGGGCCCTGATACGCAGTATTTT. It encodes CASSTQREGPDTQYF.

At least ten counts were recorded for this clonotype. The rearrangement joins TRBV29-1 to TRBJ2-3; D could derive from TRBD1 or TRBD2 (5 bases each). The V gene's germline CDR1 is SQVTM and CDR2 ANQGSEA. V shed 2 bases and J shed 3 bases, with 24 bases lying between them. CDR3 size: 18 residues. In DNA form, the CDR3 reads TGCAGCGTTGAAATACGGGGCCCTCCCCCTCAGGCGACAGATACGCAGTATTTT. This sequence encodes CSVEIRGPPPQATDTQYF.

The CDR3 loop reads CASSLEGANVLTF. The DNA for the CDR3 is TGTGCCAGCAGCCTCGAAGGGGCCAACGTCCTGACTTTC. The chain combines TRBV28 with TRBJ2-6; the D is unclear. Germline V gives CDR1 MDHEN, CDR2 SYDVKM. CDR3 length: 13 amino acids. Trimming left V 6 bases short and J 4 bases short, with 7 bases between.